A selection of T cell receptor beta chains follows, all from one sample in a study of lymphopenia after photon versus proton radiotherapy. Method: immunoSEQ multiplex PCR; TCRdb's copy keeps in-frame clones and lacks some. This repertoire shows 55,000 to 70,000 clones, roughly 90% found once; its top ten account for 2.9%. The sequences come from peripheral blood, collected from a patient treated with photon-based radiotherapy. Source of these receptors: a woman between 65 and 79 years old with pancreatic cancer. Both conserved end residues are trimmed from each CDR3. D genes are given only for firm matches. Size tells how often a clone was seen (once, few, many) or the class of an expanded clone, and some rows leave it out.

>TRBJ2-5|12|once|TRBV28|TRBD2
ASSLPSGAPTQY
>TRBJ2-3|15|-|TRBV5-4|TRBD2
ASSLLGLAVLTDTQY
>TRBJ2-1|12|-|TRBV2|TRBD2
ASSAREGYNEQF
>TRBJ2-2|14|few|TRBV5-1|-
ASSLIASSNTGELF
>TRBJ2-7|13|-|TRBV7-6|TRBD2
ASSSRLAGIYEQY
>TRBJ2-7|13|-|TRBV13|-
ASSFSEKPFYEQY
>TRBJ2-1|12|-|TRBV9|TRBD2
ASSVTSGRGEQF
>TRBJ2-2|11|once|TRBV7-2|-
ASSLGLPGELF
>TRBJ2-5|13|-|TRBV27|-
ASSPRGGLSQTQY
>TRBJ2-4|14|-|TRBV7-5|-
ARSAILTPTKNIQY
>TRBJ2-7|14|-|TRBV7-2|TRBD2
ASSLDAGGSNYEQY
>TRBJ2-5|11|few|TRBV6-1|-
ASSTVPQETQY
>TRBJ2-5|10|-|TRBV6-6|TRBD2
ASSQPGTSVY
>TRBJ2-7|12|-|TRBV19|-
ASSIHRYSYEQY
>TRBJ2-2|12|-|TRBV12-5|TRBD2
ASGYGRGTGELF
>TRBJ2-5|11|-|TRBV5-4|TRBD1
ASSTGQGAIQY